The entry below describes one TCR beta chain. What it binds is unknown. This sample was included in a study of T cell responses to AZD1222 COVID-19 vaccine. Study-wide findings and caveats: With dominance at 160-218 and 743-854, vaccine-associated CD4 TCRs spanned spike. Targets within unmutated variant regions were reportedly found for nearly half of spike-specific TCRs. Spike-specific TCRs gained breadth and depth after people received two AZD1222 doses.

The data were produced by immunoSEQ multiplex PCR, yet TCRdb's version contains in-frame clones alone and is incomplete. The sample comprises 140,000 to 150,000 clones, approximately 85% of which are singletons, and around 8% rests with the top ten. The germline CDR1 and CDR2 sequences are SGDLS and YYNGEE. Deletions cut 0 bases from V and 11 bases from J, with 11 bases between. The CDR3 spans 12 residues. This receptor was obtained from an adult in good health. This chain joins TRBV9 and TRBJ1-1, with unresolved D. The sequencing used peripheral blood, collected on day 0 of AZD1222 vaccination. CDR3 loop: CASSVDPSNAFF. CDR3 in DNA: TGTGCCAGCAGCGTAGATCCCTCAAATGCTTTCTTT. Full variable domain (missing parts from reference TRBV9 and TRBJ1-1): DSGVTQTPKHLITATGQRVTLRCSPRSGDLSVYWYQQSLDQGLQFLIQYYNGEERAKGNILERFSAQQFPDLHSELNLSSLELGDSALYFCASSVDPSNAFFGQGTRLTVV.